Listed here are 7 T cell receptor beta chains from one sample, sequenced in a study of control samples from healthy donors and cancer patients. The assay was immunoSEQ multiplex PCR, and TCRdb's table has in-frame clones only and misses some. The repertoire holds 110,000 to 150,000 clones, with 85% to 95% as singletons. The sequencing input was PBMCs. All receptors derive from a man in his fifties or sixties with colorectal cancer.

The genes are TRBV10-3 and TRBJ1-1; the D is unclear. From germline, CDR1 is ENHRY and CDR2 SYGVKD. This CDR3 contains 13 residues. Trimming removed 7 bases from V and 5 bases from J, with 14 bases in between. CDR3 sequence (DNA): TGTGCCATCACCCCCGGGATGACGACTGAAGCTTTCTTT. Translation: CAITPGMTTEAFF.

This clone came up a few times. This chain joins TRBV7-2 and TRBJ2-2; 7 bases map to TRBD2. From germline, CDR1 is SGHTA and CDR2 FQGNSA. The CDR3 totals 16 residues. J lost 4 bases, V lost 5 bases, and 10 bases had no gene match. The CDR3 is CASSPYGGGFTGELFF. CDR3 nucleotides: TGTGCCAGCAGCCCCTATGGGGGGGGTTTCACCGGGGAGCTGTTTTTT. The variable domain in full, completed from reference TRBV7-2 and TRBJ2-2, reads GAGVSQSPSNKVTEKGKDVELRCDPISGHTALYWYRQSLGQGLEFLIYFQGNSAPDKSGLPSDRFSAERTGGSVSTLTIQRTQQEDSAVYLCASSPYGGGFTGELFFGEGSRLTVL.

This rearrangement joins TRBV4-1 to TRBJ2-7; perhaps TRBD2 as D (6 bases). The germline V gene has CDR1 MGHRA and CDR2 YSYEKL. Trimming cost V 5 bases and J 3 bases, with 20 bases left between them. The length of the CDR3 is 16 residues. The CDR3 DNA follows: TGCGCCAGCAGCAAGATGGAGGGAGGCCCCTACTACGAGCAGTACTTC. It is translated as CASSKMEGGPYYEQYF.

This rearrangement joins TRBV2 to TRBJ2-2; D perhaps matches TRBD1 (6 bases). The CDR3 runs to 16 residues. The germline gives CDR1 SNHLY, CDR2 FYNNEI. Deletions cut 4 bases from V and 4 bases from J, with 16 bases between. The CDR3 region is CASSGIMGASTGELFF. The CDR3 nucleotides read TGTGCCAGCAGTGGGATAATGGGGGCGAGCACCGGGGAGCTGTTTTTT.

V is TRBV4-3 and J is TRBJ2-7; the D call may be TRBD1 or TRBD2 (5 bases each). The CDR3 length is 15 residues. The ends were cut back, 0 bases at V and 2 bases at J, with 11 bases in the middle. CDR1 LGHNA and CDR2 YSLEER come from the germline V gene. The CDR3 is CASSQDSGPPYEQYF. CDR3 DNA: TGCGCCAGCAGCCAAGATTCGGGGCCACCCTACGAGCAGTACTTC.

The CDR3, as DNA: TGTGCCAGCAGGACGTACAGGGGGGACTCACCCCTCCACTTT. Protein: CASRTYRGDSPLHF. The V call is TRBV27, the J call TRBJ1-6; TRBD1 matches 8 bases. Germline V gives CDR1 MNHEY, CDR2 SMNVEV (reference sequence). There are 14 residues in the CDR3. The ends lost 6 bases at V and 10 bases at J; junction bases unmatched: 8.

J is TRBJ1-1 and V is TRBV3-1 (or the pseudogene TRBV3-2); no clear D. V was trimmed by 3 bases and J by 2 bases, leaving 10 bases between them. CDR1 is LGHDT and CDR2 is YNNKEL in the germline V gene (reference sequence). The CDR3 has 14 amino acids. CDR3 in DNA: TGTGCCAGCAGCCACACAACAGTAAACACTGAAGCTTTCTTT. It codes for CASSHTTVNTEAFF.